This TCR beta chain was sequenced for a study of blood T cell repertoires in COVID-19. Study information: Whether acute or convalescent, the COVID-19 samples came from the United States, Italy and Spain. Sample material is recorded as cDNA or gDNA derived from T cells, B-cell-depleted T cells, or PBMCs.

Original handling: Estimation of nucleated cell counts was performed using reference gene primer amplification. Measured with immunoSEQ multiplex PCR; TCRdb has only the in-frame clones, and not every one. V and J calls and clone size are copied from that table; D and trimming were computed from the DNA. The sample includes some 300,000 clones, roughly 91% of them seen just once. Seattle enrolled patients during active infection and tracked them longitudinally. V lost 1 base, J lost 3 bases, and 7 bases stayed unmatched. The CDR3 has 16 amino acids. The germline V gene encodes CDR1 LGHNA and CDR2 YSLEER.

Source material: peripheral blood. The sequence was obtained from a woman in her twenties or thirties with COVID-19, enrolled during active disease. V and J are TRBV4-3 and TRBJ2-7, with 9 bases aligning to TRBD2. The CDR3 is CASSQGGLAGIYEQYF. The CDR3 nucleotides read TGCGCCAGCAGCCAAGGCGGCCTAGCGGGGATCTACGAGCAGTACTTC.